This T cell receptor (beta chain) stems from a study of T cell responses to AZD1222 COVID-19 vaccine (dated by TCRdb to the early 2020s). Regarding the study in general: A total of 230 to 250 trial participants underwent TCR sequencing, of whom about 210 had received two doses of AZD1222 and roughly 26 had received two doses of the MenACWY control vaccine. Trial participants were enrolled into age subgroups of 18-55, 56-69 and 70-plus years, which contained approximately 150, 28 and 58 TCR-sequenced participants, respectively.

This clone was recorded only once. There is no known antigen for this receptor. It has no much larger one-base neighbor in the sample; base qualities were not kept. The CDR3 regions of human TCRbeta chains were analyzed by immunosequencing. The authors' pipeline ran thus. Repertoire TCRs were matched against a reference library of SARS-CoV-2-specific TCRs generated with the MIRA antigen-specificity platform. Breadth meant the fraction of unique TCRs that were SARS-CoV-2-associated, whereas depth meant the fraction of total T cells that were SARS-CoV-2-associated. Using the MIRA data, each spike-specific TCR was assigned both to the spike region to which the TCR was reactive and to a CD4 or CD8 class. Log10-transformed breadth and depth values were compared by one-way ANOVA with Sidak's multiple comparisons tests. Held by TCRdb, this immuneACCESS table contains in-frame sequences only and omits some clones. Under half of the omission traces to an unresolved V gene where checked; the cause of the rest is unknown. V and J calls and clone size follow that table, whereas D and trimming were derived from the DNA. This sample lists some 120,000 clones; more than 70% were detected once. Jointly, the top ten make up approximately 4.4% of the sample.

Interpreted using the paper, the time point label stands for: about 28 days (+/-7) after the second vaccine dose. Because spike-specific TCR depth and breadth did not differ between the two schedules, AZD1222 recipients who got a second dose at roughly 4 weeks were pooled with those who got a second dose at roughly 12 weeks. Vaccinee samples were obtained from the UK trials COV001 and COV002, which included a single-blind randomized controlled phase 2/3 trial of AZD1222 (ChAdOx1 nCoV-19) in healthy adults. For TCRbeta chain sequencing, PBMC samples were collected from trial participants at day 0 and at day 28 after the second dose. Via the germline V gene, CDR1 is KGHDR and CDR2 SFDVKD. Trimming accounts for 5 bases at V and 3 bases at J, while the number of junction bases matched to no gene is 4. The cysteine opens and the phenylalanine closes a CDR3 of 14 amino acids. This entry keeps only the CDR3 DNA: 42 bases, framed from base 1.

Study-wide conclusions, independent of this receptor: Participants were mostly white British, with more females than males. The authors suggested clonal diversity may have been underestimated. The 56-69-year group was small, and its depth increase did not reach significance, likely because of low power. Reportedly, almost half of the unique spike-specific TCRs recognized epitopes lying outside the regions that are mutated in the B.1.351 and B.1.1.7 variants. Because no day 14 peak-response samples were available, repertoires were characterized only after the peak T cell response. Vaccine-associated CD4 TCRs spanned the whole spike protein, with dominant responses in regions 160-218 and 743-854. Conclusions about previously exposed vaccinees are limited, since just five or six AZD1222 recipients were seropositive for SARS-CoV-2 at baseline. Spike-specific TCR breadth and depth rose significantly after two AZD1222 doses compared with day 0 and with MenACWY recipients.

The chain is encoded by TRBV24-1 joined to TRBJ2-3, and TRBD2 aligns with 7 junction nucleotides. The origin of this receptor is an adult who received the AZD1222 COVID-19 vaccine. Sequenced material: peripheral blood, taken 28 days after the second AZD1222 dose. CDR3 reads: CATSVAGATDTQYF. The DNA sequence is given as TGTGCCACCAGTGTAGCGGGCGCAACAGATACGCAGTATTTT.